A selection of T cell receptor beta chains follows, all from one sample in a study of response to subunit inactivated influenza vaccine. TCRdb ran MiXCR on the RT-PCR reads and lists one entry per CDR3 protein. The sample includes roughly 700,000 distinct CDR3 sequences, approximately 13% of them seen just once. Sequenced here: PBMCs from blood, sampled less than 15 days before vaccination. The receptor source for this set is a man aged 50 or older who received an inactivated influenza vaccine. Each CDR3 is given with its conserved first and last residue. A D gene is named only where the DNA matches it firmly. Clone size appears in some rows only: once, few, many, or a class for an expanded clone.

v_gene	abundance	j_gene	d_gene	CDR3nt	CDR3aa
TRBV28	few	TRBJ2-2	TRBD1	TGTGCCAGCAGCTCGGACAGGGGGGACCGGAACCCATACAACACCGGGGAGCTGTTTTTT	CASSSDRGDRNPYNTGELFF
TRBV7-2	few	TRBJ2-1	.	TGTGCCAGCAGCTATGGACAGAGGAATGAGCAGTTCTTC	CASSYGQRNEQFF
TRBV20-1	few	TRBJ2-7	.	TGCAGTGCTAGAGATCCGAAGCTGGGGTACGAGCAGTACTTC	CSARDPKLGYEQYF
TRBV12-3/TRBV12-4	.	TRBJ2-1	.	TGTGCCAGCAGTTTTCGGGGGTGGTATGAGCAGTTCTTC	CASSFRGWYEQFF
TRBV12-3/TRBV12-4	few	TRBJ1-1	.	TGTGCCAGCAGTTTGGGGGCGTTGGGCACTGAAGCTTTCTTT	CASSLGALGTEAFF
TRBV7-9	.	TRBJ1-1	.	TGTGCCAGCAGCTTAAAGATACAGGGATGGCACACTGAAGCTTTCTTT	CASSLKIQGWHTEAFF
TRBV7-8	many	TRBJ2-7	TRBD1	TGTGCCAGCAGCCCCCCGAGACAGGGAATTACCTACGAGCAGTACTTC	CASSPPRQGITYEQYF
TRBV5-1	few	TRBJ1-2	.	TGCGCCAGCAGCTTGGGCCCGAACTCTAACTATGGCTACACCTTC	CASSLGPNSNYGYTF
TRBV12-3/TRBV12-4	few	TRBJ2-7	TRBD2	TGTGCCAGCAGTTTTGTTCAGGGAGGGTACGAGCAGTACTTC	CASSFVQGGYEQYF
TRBV7-2	few	TRBJ1-2	.	TGTGCCAGCAGCTTAGTTTGGGAGGCAGGGGAAGGCTACACCTTC	CASSLVWEAGEGYTF
TRBV14	.	TRBJ2-7	.	TGTGCCAGCAGCCAAGGAAGGGCAGGCCGCGAGCAGTACTTC	CASSQGRAGREQYF
TRBV20-1	few	TRBJ2-5	.	TGCAGTGCTACCAATCGAAGGGGCAGGGAGACCCAGTACTTC	CSATNRRGRETQYF
TRBV7-2	.	TRBJ2-7	.	TGTGCCAGCAGCGAACAGGGTCCCGAGCAGTACTTC	CASSEQGPEQYF
TRBV29-1	.	TRBJ2-1	TRBD2	TGCAGCCTGTCCCCTCCGGGAGGGGGCAATGAGCAGTTCTTC	CSLSPPGGGNEQFF
TRBV4-3	many	TRBJ2-5	TRBD2	TGCGCCAGCAGCCAAGATCGGGCTAGCGGGGGTTTTGGGACCCAGTACTTC	CASSQDRASGGFGTQYF
TRBV5-1	.	TRBJ2-1	.	TGCGCCAGCAGCTCCTGGGTGGGAGACAATGAGCAGTTCTTC	CASSSWVGDNEQFF
TRBV9	many	TRBJ2-1	.	TGTGCCAGCAGCGTAGTCGGTAGCGGTTACAATGAGCAGTTCTTC	CASSVVGSGYNEQFF
TRBV6-2/TRBV6-3	.	TRBJ1-2	.	TGTGCCAGCAGTTACACGGTAGGCCAGGGTGGCGGCTACACCTTC	CASSYTVGQGGGYTF
TRBV12-3/TRBV12-4	many	TRBJ2-1	.	TGTGCCAGCAGTACCTACAATGAGCAGTTCTTC	CASSTYNEQFF
TRBV12-3/TRBV12-4	few	TRBJ2-1	TRBD2	TGTGCCAGCAGCACGAGCGGGAAGCCCTACAATGAGCAGTTCTTC	CASSTSGKPYNEQFF
TRBV11-2	few	TRBJ2-1	.	TGTGCCAGCAGCTTAGCCCTATTAGAGGGGGGTGAGCAGTTCTTC	CASSLALLEGGEQFF
TRBV2	few	TRBJ2-1	.	TGTGCCAGCAGTGAAGCGGACCAAGCTTACAATGAGCAGTTCTTC	CASSEADQAYNEQFF
TRBV12-3/TRBV12-4	few	TRBJ1-4	.	TGTGCCAGCACCTTGACAGGAGGAGGCGAAAAACTGTTTTTT	CASTLTGGGEKLFF
TRBV20-1	.	TRBJ2-7	.	TGCAGTGCTAGAGCGTACAGGTTAGGCGAGCAGTACTTC	CSARAYRLGEQYF
TRBV27	.	TRBJ2-7	TRBD2	TGTGCCAGCAGTTTGGGACTAGCCGCCGGAACGCAGTACTTC	CASSLGLAAGTQYF
TRBV10-3	.	TRBJ2-7	TRBD1	TGTGCCATCAGTGATAAAGGGGGCGTAACCTACGAGCAGTACTTC	CAISDKGGVTYEQYF
TRBV28	.	TRBJ2-7	TRBD2	TGTGCCAGCAGAAGCGGGGAGACCTACGAGCAGTACTTC	CASRSGETYEQYF
TRBV7-3	.	TRBJ2-1	TRBD2	TGTGCCAGCAGCTCGTACCCGGGAGGGCCAATGGGCAATGAGCAGTTCTTC	CASSSYPGGPMGNEQFF
TRBV20-1	.	TRBJ2-2	TRBD1	TGCAGTGGCAGAAGGGGTACAGGGGGCACCGGGGAGCTGTTTTTT	CSGRRGTGGTGELFF
TRBV29-1	few	TRBJ2-7	TRBD1	TGCAGCGCGCGACCGGGACAGGGGAAGGGCTACGAGCAGTACTTC	CSARPGQGKGYEQYF
TRBV24-1	many	TRBJ2-7	.	TGTGCCACCAGTGATTCTAGTGGGCAGTACTTC	CATSDSSGQYF
TRBV20-1	.	TRBJ2-1	.	TGCAGTGCTAGTTCATTGAATGAGCAGTTCTTC	CSASSLNEQFF
TRBV20-1	.	TRBJ2-1	TRBD2	TGCAGTGCTAAGACTAGCGGGGTCCCAGAAGAGCAGTTCTTC	CSAKTSGVPEEQFF
TRBV12-3/TRBV12-4	many	TRBJ1-2	.	TGTGCCAGCAGTTTAGGGGCAGTCTCCGGTGGCTACACCTTC	CASSLGAVSGGYTF
TRBV10-3	.	TRBJ1-4	.	TGTGCCATCAGCAGCGCAACTAATGAAAAACTGTTTTTT	CAISSATNEKLFF
TRBV6-2/TRBV6-3	few	TRBJ2-6	.	TGTGCCAGCAGTTACCTCTTCGGGTTTCGTGACTATAGTTCCTCTGGGGCCAACGTCCTGACTTTC	CASSYLFGFRDYSSSGANVLTF
TRBV20-1	once	TRBJ1-2	.	TGCAGTGCTAGAGATCGGGACGACAACTATGGCTACACCTTC	CSARDRDDNYGYTF